This entry features one T cell receptor (beta chain) sequence. The antigen this receptor binds is unknown. One end of the junction fails to match germline, which may point to a read error. Sequencer: Illumina HiSeq 2500. TCRdb ran its own pipeline on the public reads, namely fastp trimming at Q25 and MiXCR clone calling, and kept in-frame beta chains. Every CDR3 protein is listed once, alongside the most common genes and DNA of its rows. The sample contains over 1,500 distinct CDR3 sequences, roughly 26% of them found a single time. In total, the top ten clones hold approximately 5.5% of the sample. The data were taken from a study (dated by TCRdb to 2015 to 2018). Study-level background: Human CD8+ TCR repertoires recognizing immunodominant viral antigens were characterized by means of sequence and structural analyses.

The germline V gene sets CDR1 to SQVTM and CDR2 to ANQGSEA. From cysteine to phenylalanine, the CDR3 is 14 amino acids long. CDR3 DNA only is kept here, 42 bases in frame from base 1. The research as a whole found: Reports indicated that CD8+ TCR repertoires specific to different immunodominant viral antigens were highly diverse and distinct from one another.

The chain joins TRBV29-1 to TRBJ2-3; perhaps TRBD1 is the D gene, with 6 bases matching. Source material: CD8+ T cells (not recorded whether cultured). The receptor comes from a female donor. The nucleotide sequence is TGCAGCGTTACTCGACAGGCTAGCACAGATACGCAGTGTTTT. Its translation reads: CSVTRQASTDTQCF.